This T cell receptor (beta chain) was captured in a study of T cell responses to AZD1222 COVID-19 vaccine. Some clones are missing from TCRdb's copy, which holds only in-frame ones; the method was immunoSEQ multiplex PCR. The profile shows 100,000 to 150,000 clones, approximately 89% of them singletons. Concerning this clone: Its target is not known.

The V end was cut by 5 bases, the J end by 5 bases, with 20 bases between. CDR3 size: 16 residues. Germline V gene sequence: CDR1 SEHNR, CDR2 FQNEAQ (reference sequence). Whole-study findings and limits: Two AZD1222 doses significantly raised spike-specific TCR breadth and depth over controls.

The chain carries TRBV7-9 and TRBJ2-3; maybe TRBD2 (7 bases). The origin of this receptor is an adult in good health. The source material was peripheral blood, sampled on day 0 of AZD1222 vaccination. The CDR3 reads CASSTRLRGAGDTQYF. The CDR3 bases are TGTGCCAGCAGCACACGATTACGGGGGGCCGGAGATACGCAGTATTTT.